What follows are 19 T cell receptor beta chains derived from one specimen sequenced in a study of esophageal squamous cell carcinoma under preoperative chemotherapy. One entry per CDR3 protein, called by TCRdb with MiXCR from the PCR reads. The repertoire consists of fewer than 20,000 distinct CDR3 sequences, with about half occurring once and the leading ten covering approximately 28%. Specified time point: after preoperative PTX-NDP chemotherapy. The specimen was obtained from a patient given preoperative chemotherapy. The receptors were gathered from a human donor with esophageal squamous cell carcinoma. The donor label of this sample is uncertain.

The rearrangement links TRBV10-3 to TRBJ2-1; D unclear. The CDR3 is 12 amino acids. Germline-derived CDR1 and CDR2 are ENHRY and SYGVKD. Trimming stripped 2 bases from V and 7 bases from J, with 6 bases between. The CDR3 reads CAISEVGNEQFF. CDR3 DNA sequence: TGTGCCATCAGTGAGGTTGGGAATGAGCAGTTCTTC.

Notes on this clonotype: Germline is not matched at one junction end, which may reflect a read error. The chain carries TRBV7-7 and TRBJ2-1; 10 nucleotides agree with TRBD2. Germline lookup yields CDR1 SSHAT and CDR2 FNYEAQ (reference sequence). The CDR3 sequence is 15 residues long. The CDR3 protein is CASSEGTSAYNEQFF. Here the CDR3 DNA reads TGTGCTAGCAGCGAGGGGACTAGCGCCTACAATGAGCAGTTCTTC.

This clonotype was found once. This chain connects TRBV6-5 to TRBJ2-4, with no clear D. There are 15 residues in the CDR3. V was clipped by 2 bases and J by 0 bases, with 8 bases between them. Germline CDR1 MNHEY, CDR2 SVGAGI. The CDR3 spells CASSYGTPAKNIQYF. CDR3 DNA sequence: TGTGCCAGCAGTTACGGCACGCCAGCCAAAAACATTCAGTACTTC.

Note on this clonotype: Compared with germline, one end of the junction differs, possibly owing to a read error. The V and J genes are TRBV27 and TRBJ2-6; 8 bases are a match to TRBD1. In germline, CDR1 is MNHEY, CDR2 SMNVEV (reference sequence). This CDR3 region has 15 residues. The CDR3 sequence: CASRGGPQGANVLNF. The CDR3 region has the DNA TGTGCCAGCAGGGGTGGACCGCAGGGGGCCAACGTCCTGAATTTC. The entire variable domain, with the rest obtained from reference TRBV27 and TRBJ2-6, is as follows: EAQVTQNPRYLITVTGKKLTVTCSQNMNHEYMSWYRQDPGLGLRQIYYSMNVEVTDKGDVPEGYKVSRKEKRNFPLILESPSPNQTSLYFCASRGGPQGANVLNFGAGSRLTVL.

This clonotype was recorded a few times. Compared with germline, one end of the junction differs, possibly owing to a read error. The chain is built from TRBV7-2 and TRBJ2-3; 9 nucleotides align to TRBD2. CDR3 length equals 16 residues. The germline V gene has CDR1 SGHTA and CDR2 FQGNSA. The DNA of the CDR3 is TGTGCCAGCGGGGGGCGCGGGGGGGGGGGCCCAGAGACGCAGTATTTT. It yields the protein CASGGRGGGGPETQYF.

The chain recombines TRBV19 with TRBJ2-3; 7 nucleotides line up with TRBD2. The CDR3 consists of 15 residues. Germline V gives CDR1 LNHDA, CDR2 SQIVND (reference sequence). The V segment lost 7 bases and the J segment 2 bases; nucleotides outside the gene matches: 9. The CDR3 DNA follows: TGTGCCAGTAATGAGGGAGGGCTTGTCACAGATACGCAGTATTTT. Translating gives CASNEGGLVTDTQYF.

Sample share makes this clonotype medium-sized. The chain couples TRBV12-5 to TRBJ2-7, with 11 positions matching TRBD1. Germline CDR1 and CDR2: LGHNT and FRNRAP. V shed 1 base, J shed 2 bases, and the junction held 4 bases outside the gene matches. The CDR3 spans 16 residues. CDR3: CASGLGGTGGPYEQYF. CDR3 DNA: TGTGCTAGTGGTTTGGGCGGGACAGGGGGTCCCTACGAGCAGTACTTC.

This clonotype was recorded at least ten times. The chain couples TRBV6-1 to TRBJ2-2; 9 nucleotides match TRBD1. V trimming: 6 bases; J trimming: 1 base; junction bases outside the gene matches: 9. In germline, CDR1 is MNHNS, CDR2 SASEGT. This CDR3 is 17 amino acids long. The CDR3 nucleotides are TGTGCCAGCAGGACCAACGCGGGACAGGGGAACACCGGGGAGCTGTTTTTT. This translates into CASRTNAGQGNTGELFF.

The CDR3 here is CASSSQGALTGELFF. The CDR3 DNA follows: TGTGCCAGCAGCTCACAGGGGGCGCTCACCGGGGAGCTGTTTTTT. The rearrangement joins TRBV11-2 to TRBJ2-2, with 9 bases aligning to TRBD1. Losses at the gene ends were 4 bases for V and 4 bases for J; bases not matched to a gene: 4. Germline CDR1 SGHAT, CDR2 FQNNGV. This CDR3 region has 15 residues.

This clonotype was seen repeatedly, ten times or more. The gene calls are TRBV7-2 and TRBJ2-7; TRBD2 matches 7 bases. V shed 1 base and J 2 bases; nucleotides not matched to a gene: 5. The CDR3 has 15 residues. Germline values: CDR1 SGHTA, CDR2 FQGNSA. The CDR3 here is CASSLVGGGPYEQYF. CDR3 DNA sequence: TGTGCCAGCAGCTTAGTTGGGGGGGGTCCCTACGAGCAGTACTTC.

Only a few counts were recorded for this clonotype. This CDR3 reads CASRPTGTGELFF. CDR3 nucleotide sequence: TGTGCCAGCAGACCGACAGGGACCGGGGAGCTGTTTTTT. This rearrangement joins TRBV12-3 or TRBV12-4 to TRBJ2-2; TRBD1 matches 7 bases. Unmatched junction bases numbered 3, after V lost 6 bases and J lost 5 bases. The CDR3 consists of 13 residues.

This clonotype was seen ten or more times. Here the CDR3 reads CASSIGESEQYF. The CDR3 bases are TGTGCCAGTAGTATAGGGGAGTCCGAGCAGTACTTC. The chain has TRBV19 and TRBJ2-5; D perhaps matches TRBD2 (5 bases). Matching the DNA end better, TRBJ2-7 makes the J call doubtful. The CDR3 is made up of 12 amino acids. The germline V gene encodes CDR1 LNHDA and CDR2 SQIVND (reference sequence).

This clonotype was observed once. Germline is not matched at one junction end, which may reflect a read error. This rearrangement joins TRBV7-2 to TRBJ2-2, with D perhaps matching TRBD1 or TRBD2 (7 bases each). Germline CDR1 and CDR2: SGHTA and FQGNSA. CDR3 length equals 15 residues. As DNA, the CDR3 is TGTGCCAGCAGCTTACTGGCGGGAGACACAGGGGCGCTGTTTTTT. Its protein product is CASSLLAGDTGALFF.

This clonotype has a count of ten or more. The J gene is TRBJ2-5, the V gene TRBV6-1; the match to TRBD2 covers 12 bases. The length of the CDR3 is 15 residues. With 7 bases clipped from V and 11 bases from J, the junction kept 14 bases outside the gene matches. Germline assignment: CDR1 MNHNS and CDR2 SASEGT. CDR3 in amino acids: CASTLAGGGDNEQYF. CDR3 in DNA: TGTGCCAGCACCCTAGCGGGAGGGGGGGACAATGAGCAGTACTTC.

This chain connects TRBV6-1 to TRBJ2-7; D is unresolved. The J call may not be correct, given that the DNA end is closer to TRBJ2-1. From germline, CDR1 is MNHNS and CDR2 SASEGT. The length of the CDR3 is 14 residues. CDR3 amino acids: CASSLKQYYNEQFF. The CDR3 region has the DNA TGTGCCAGCAGCCTAAAACAATACTACAATGAGCAGTTCTTC.

This clonotype was counted at least ten times. This sequence joins TRBV6-1 and TRBJ1-1; D is perhaps TRBD1 (6 bases). V dropped 3 bases and J dropped 6 bases, with 14 bases sitting between them. In germline, CDR1 is MNHNS, CDR2 SASEGT. The CDR3 consists of 14 residues. The CDR3 protein is CASSEMGGRSEAFF. In DNA form, the CDR3 reads TGTGCCAGCAGTGAGATGGGGGGCAGATCTGAAGCTTTCTTT.

V usage is TRBV27 and J usage is TRBJ2-3; D possibly corresponds to TRBD2 (5 bases). Trimming left V 6 bases short and J 4 bases short, with 14 bases between. Germline V gives CDR1 MNHEY, CDR2 SMNVEV (reference sequence). The CDR3 consists of 14 residues. The CDR3 is CASRLGDPADTQYF. Here the CDR3 DNA reads TGTGCCAGCAGATTGGGAGACCCCGCAGATACGCAGTATTTT.

This clonotype was seen at least ten times. The chain recombines TRBV27 with TRBJ2-5; D is ambiguous. Germline V CDR1 and CDR2: MNHEY, SMNVEV (reference sequence). The CDR3 is made up of 13 amino acids. The V end was cut by 6 bases, the J end by 0 bases, with 8 bases between. The CDR3 coding sequence is TGTGCCAGCAGCGGCAGGTACCAAGAGACCCAGTACTTC. This sequence encodes CASSGRYQETQYF.

This clonotype was picked up a small number of times. The V call is TRBV27, the J call TRBJ2-7; D is ambiguous. Trimming removed 3 bases from V and 0 bases from J, with 18 bases in between. The CDR3 is 17 residues long. Germline lookup yields CDR1 MNHEY and CDR2 SMNVEV (reference sequence). CDR3 protein: CASSLSGLWRSSYEQYF. CDR3 nucleotides: TGTGCCAGCAGTTTGTCTGGGTTGTGGCGGAGCTCCTACGAGCAGTACTTC.